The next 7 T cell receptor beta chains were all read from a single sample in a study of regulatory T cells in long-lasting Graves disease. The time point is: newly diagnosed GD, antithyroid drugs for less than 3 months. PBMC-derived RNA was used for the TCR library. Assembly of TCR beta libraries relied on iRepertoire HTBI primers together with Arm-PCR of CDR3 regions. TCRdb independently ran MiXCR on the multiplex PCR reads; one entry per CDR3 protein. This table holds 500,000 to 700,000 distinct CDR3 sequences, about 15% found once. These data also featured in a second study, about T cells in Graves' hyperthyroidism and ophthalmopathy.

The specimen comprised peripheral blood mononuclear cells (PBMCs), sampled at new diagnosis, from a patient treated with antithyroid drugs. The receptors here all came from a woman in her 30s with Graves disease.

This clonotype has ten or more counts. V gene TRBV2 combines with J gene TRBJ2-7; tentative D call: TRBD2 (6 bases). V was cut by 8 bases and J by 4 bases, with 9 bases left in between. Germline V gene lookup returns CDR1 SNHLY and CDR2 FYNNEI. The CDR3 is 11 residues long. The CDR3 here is CASGEVYEQYF. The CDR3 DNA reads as TGTGCCAGCGGGGAGGTTTACGAGCAGTACTTC.

The CDR3 DNA reads as TGTGCCAGCAGCCCATTAATGAGGAATCAGCCCCAGCATTTT. Encoded protein: CASSPLMRNQPQHF. The rearrangement uses TRBV28 and TRBJ1-5, with no clear D. CDR3 length: 14 amino acids. With 6 bases removed from V and 4 bases from J, the gap between germline ends came to 13 bases. Germline CDR1 reads MDHEN; CDR2 reads SYDVKM.

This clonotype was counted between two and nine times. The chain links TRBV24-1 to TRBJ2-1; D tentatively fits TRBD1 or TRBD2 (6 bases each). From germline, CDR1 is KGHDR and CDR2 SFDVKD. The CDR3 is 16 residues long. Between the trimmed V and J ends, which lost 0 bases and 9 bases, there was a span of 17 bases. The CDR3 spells CATSDLNLVQGGEQFF. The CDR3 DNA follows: TGTGCCACCAGTGATTTGAATCTAGTACAGGGAGGTGAGCAGTTCTTC.

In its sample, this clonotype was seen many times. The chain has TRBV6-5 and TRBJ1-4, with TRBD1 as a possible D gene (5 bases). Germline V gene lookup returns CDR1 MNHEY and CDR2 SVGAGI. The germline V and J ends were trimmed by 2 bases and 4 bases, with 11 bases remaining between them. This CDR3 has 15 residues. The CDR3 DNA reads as TGTGCCAGCAGTTACCGGGGCGTCATTAATGAAAAACTGTTTTTT. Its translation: CASSYRGVINEKLFF.

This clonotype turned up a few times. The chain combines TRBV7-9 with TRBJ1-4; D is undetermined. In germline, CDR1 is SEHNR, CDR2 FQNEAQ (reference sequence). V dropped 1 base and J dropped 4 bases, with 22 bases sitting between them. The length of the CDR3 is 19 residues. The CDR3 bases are TGTGCCAGCAGCTTAGAAAGTACGTCCGGCCAGAACTTTAATGAAAAACTGTTTTTT. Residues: CASSLESTSGQNFNEKLFF.

CDR3 DNA: TGTGCCAGCAGAGGGACTAGCGGAGGCCGCAATGAGCAGTTCTTC. Translated: CASRGTSGGRNEQFF. V usage is TRBV6-1 and J usage is TRBJ2-1; the match to TRBD2 covers 11 bases. J was trimmed by 6 bases and V by 6 bases; bases with no gene match: 7. Germline V CDR1 and CDR2: MNHNS, SASEGT. This CDR3 region has 15 residues.

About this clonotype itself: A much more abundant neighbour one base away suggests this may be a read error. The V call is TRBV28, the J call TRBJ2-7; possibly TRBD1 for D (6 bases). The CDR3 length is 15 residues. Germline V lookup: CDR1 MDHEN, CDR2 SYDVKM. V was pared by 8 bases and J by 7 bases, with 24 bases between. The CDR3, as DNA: TGTGCCAGCCCGTCTAGAGGGGGAGTCGGGAATGAGCAGTACTTC. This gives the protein CASPSRGGVGNEQYF.